This is a list of T cell receptor beta chains from one sample in a study of identical twins. TCRdb analysed the 5' RACE reads with MiXCR anew, one entry per CDR3 protein. The table records some 1,700,000 distinct CDR3 sequences, around 33% of them present only once. The sequencing input was cord blood. Source of these receptors: a newborn girl in good health. Each CDR3 is given with its conserved first and last residue. D genes are given only for firm matches. Only part of the rows carry a size: once, few, many, or a class if the clone is expanded.

V gene,clone size,CDR3 length,D gene,J gene,CDR3 DNA,CDR3 protein
TRBV19,-,15,TRBD2,TRBJ2-7,TGTGCCAGTAGTACGCTAGCGGGAGCTCTCTACGAGCAGTACTTC,CASSTLAGALYEQYF
TRBV7-9,few,17,-,TRBJ2-6,TGTGCCAGCAGCTTATCGCCGGGGTCCTCTGGGGCCAACGTCCTGACTTTC,CASSLSPGSSGANVLTF
TRBV20-1,many,12,-,TRBJ2-3,TGCAGTGTTGCGGAATTTGCAGATACGCAGTATTTT,CSVAEFADTQYF
TRBV20-1,few,14,TRBD1,TRBJ2-5,TGCAGTGCTAGAGGAGGACAGGGTTTGGAGACCCAGTACTTC,CSARGGQGLETQYF
TRBV12-3/TRBV12-4,-,14,-,TRBJ1-5,TGTGCCAGCAGTTTAAGGAGGGGAAGCCAGCCCCAGCATTTT,CASSLRRGSQPQHF
TRBV19,-,13,-,TRBJ2-5,TGTGCCAGTAGTATAGTAGCCCAAGAGACCCAGTACTTC,CASSIVAQETQYF
TRBV12-3/TRBV12-4,few,15,TRBD1,TRBJ2-1,TGTGCCAGCAGGCCGACAGGGTTCTCCTACAATGAGCAGTTCTTC,CASRPTGFSYNEQFF
TRBV4-2,-,16,-,TRBJ2-3,TGTGCCGGCAGCCAAGGGTGGGTTCGGGGAGGAGATACGCAGTATTTT,CAGSQGWVRGGDTQYF
TRBV7-2,-,17,TRBD2,TRBJ2-5,TGTGCCAGCAGCTTTCCCCTGACTAGCGGGAGGGATGAGACCCAGTACTTC,CASSFPLTSGRDETQYF
TRBV21-1,-,20,-,TRBJ2-3,TGTGCCAGCAGCAAGGACGCCTGTGAGCGGGGGGTCTATTTCACAGATACGCAGTATTTT,CASSKDACERGVYFTDTQYF
TRBV6-1,-,15,TRBD1,TRBJ2-1,TGTGCCAGCAGTGAAAGGGGACAGGGGGCAGGTGAGCAGTTCTTC,CASSERGQGAGEQFF
TRBV3-1,few,15,TRBD2,TRBJ2-4,TGTGCCAGCAGCCAGGGCGGGGGATTAAAAAACATTCAGTACTTC,CASSQGGGLKNIQYF
TRBV5-1,-,15,TRBD2,TRBJ2-7,TGCGCCAGCAGCGTGACTAGCGGGAAGTACAATGAGCAGTACTTC,CASSVTSGKYNEQYF
TRBV4-2,-,15,TRBD2,TRBJ2-3,TGTGCCAGCAGCCTGACTAGCTTAAGCATAGATACGCAGTATTTT,CASSLTSLSIDTQYF
TRBV30,few,16,TRBD1,TRBJ1-6,TGTGCCTGGAGTGGACAACTAACAGGGGCGGGTTCACCCCTCCACTTT,CAWSGQLTGAGSPLHF
TRBV5-1,-,12,-,TRBJ1-2,TGCGCCAGCAGCTATGGAGGGCAAGGCTACACCTTC,CASSYGGQGYTF
TRBV5-1,few,14,-,TRBJ2-1,TGCGCCAGCAGCCGCCGGGACTGGTACAATGAGCAGTTCTTC,CASSRRDWYNEQFF
TRBV12-3/TRBV12-4,-,17,-,TRBJ2-1,TGTGCCAGCAGTTCCCAGTTGCGGGCGAGCTCCTACAATGAGCAGTTCTTC,CASSSQLRASSYNEQFF
TRBV14,few,14,-,TRBJ1-1,TGTGCCAGCAGCCAGGGACTGCTGAACACTGAAGCTTTCTTT,CASSQGLLNTEAFF
TRBV20-1,once,15,-,TRBJ2-3,TGCAGTGCTAGAGATCGGGGGGCTAGCACAGATACGCAGTATTTT,CSARDRGASTDTQYF
TRBV14,-,19,TRBD2,TRBJ2-3,TGTGCCAGCAGCCAAGCTATATTAAGACTAGCCCATATTCGAGATACGCAGTATTTT,CASSQAILRLAHIRDTQYF
TRBV20-1,-,16,-,TRBJ2-2,TGCAGTGCTAGAGATCTTCGGGGGAAGGAACCCGGGGAGCTGTTTTTT,CSARDLRGKEPGELFF
TRBV7-9,-,11,-,TRBJ2-1,TGTGCCAGCAGCTCCACTAGTGGCAAGTTCTTC,CASSSTSGKFF
TRBV3-1,few,14,-,TRBJ1-4,TGTGCCAGCAGCCGGACAAGGGCTAATGAAAAACTGTTTTTT,CASSRTRANEKLFF
TRBV28,-,13,TRBD2,TRBJ2-5,TGTGCCAGCCGACTTAGCGGGAACAATGAGCAGTACTTC,CASRLSGNNEQYF
TRBV5-4,few,16,-,TRBJ2-2,TGTGCCAGCAGCTTAGGTTACAGCGCGAACACCGGGGAGCTGTTTTTT,CASSLGYSANTGELFF
TRBV10-1,few,13,-,TRBJ2-7,TGCGCCAGCAGTGAGTCAGTTACCTACGAGCAGTACTTC,CASSESVTYEQYF
TRBV2,-,13,-,TRBJ1-1,TGTGCCAGCAGTCAGGACACATCGACTGAAGCTTTCTTT,CASSQDTSTEAFF
TRBV6-2/TRBV6-3,-,15,TRBD2,TRBJ2-1,TGTGCCAGCAGTTACTCCCGCGGGAGGGGCTATGAGCAGTTCTTC,CASSYSRGRGYEQFF
TRBV5-1,few,16,-,TRBJ2-3,TGCGCCAGCAGCTTGCTGGCGGGATTCGGGGCAGATACGCAGTATTTT,CASSLLAGFGADTQYF
TRBV10-3,-,13,-,TRBJ2-1,TGTGCCATCAGTGAAAACAGCCCCTACGAGCAGTTCTTC,CAISENSPYEQFF